This TCR beta chain was sequenced for a study of response to subunit inactivated influenza vaccine. Findings of the study overall: New T cells are recruited in small numbers by each seasonal influenza vaccination, according to the authors' suggestion.

TCRdb re-analysed the RT-PCR reads in MiXCR, keeping a single row per CDR3 protein. This table has a few hundred thousand distinct CDR3 sequences, roughly 15% appearing once. This clonotype was counted a few times. Its antigen is unknown. The CDR3 sequence is 13 residues long. Germline CDR1 SEHNR, CDR2 FQNEAQ (reference sequence). The V and J ends lost 0 bases and 2 bases respectively, with 5 bases between them. This sequence was found in a man in his fifties or sixties who received an inactivated influenza vaccine. The chain employs TRBV7-9 and TRBJ2-7; D unresolved. The starting material was PBMCs from blood, obtained about 13 days after vaccination. CDR3 in DNA: TGTGCCAGCAGCTTAGCGCCCACCTACGAGCAGTACTTC. Encoded protein: CASSLAPTYEQYF.